Described below is a single T cell receptor (beta chain) sequence and its context. This entry is derived from a study of blood T cell repertoires in COVID-19. Study information: Symptom resolution, clearance, or two negative PCRs marked the recovered donors of Cohort 3. Sources were T cells, B-cell-depleted T cells, or PBMCs; the material itself was cDNA or gDNA.

Clinical history as reported by participants underpinned cohort assignment. In the original workflow: Amplification from reference gene primers served as the basis for estimated nucleated cell counts. The protocol was immunoSEQ multiplex PCR, while the TCRdb copy is restricted to in-frame clones and leaves out a portion. For V, J and clone size, that table is used; D and trimming come from the DNA. The sample consists of under 150,000 clones, over 75% of them appearing once. The ends were cut back, 3 bases at V and 0 bases at J, with 7 bases in the middle. The CDR3 is 15 residues long. CDR1 and CDR2 from the germline V gene are SGHDT and YYEEEE.

The chain uses TRBV5-6 and TRBJ2-6, with D unresolved. Material: PBMCs or T cells enriched from blood (not recorded which). The TCR comes from a man aged 45 to 65 in a cohort exposed to, infected with or recovered from COVID-19 (not recorded which). As DNA, the CDR3 is TGTGCCAGCAGCTCCCCCTCCTCTGGGGCCAACGTCCTGACTTTC. Encoded protein: CASSSPSSGANVLTF.